The source of this T cell receptor beta chain is a study of radiation and T cells in renal cell carcinoma. Turning to the study itself: Nephrectomy followed 15 Gy stereotactic body radiation by 4 weeks. Findings and limits, study-wide: Top tumor clonotypes rose in blood 2 weeks post-radiation, then contracted.

Generated by immunoSEQ multiplex PCR, the TCRdb table keeps only in-frame clones and is missing some. This table holds about 130,000 clones, 70% to 90% found once. Germline values: CDR1 SGHVS, CDR2 FNYEAQ. The length of the CDR3 is 16 residues. Trimming at V came to 2 bases and at J to 2 bases, leaving 5 bases not matched to a gene. Notes on this clone: The antigen is undetermined.

Documented time point: baseline pretreatment blood. This sample's treatment: 15 Gy SBRT to primary tumor, nephrectomy 4 weeks later. Radiation-treated patients gave blood at baseline, week 2 and week 4. The patient's renal cell carcinoma had clear cell pathology. This rearrangement joins TRBV7-6 to TRBJ2-2, with 7 bases matching TRBD1. The sample in question was blood, obtained from a patient whose treatment included radiotherapy and nephrectomy. This TCR was sampled from a woman aged 45-65 years with renal cell carcinoma. In nucleotides, the CDR3 is TGTGCCAGCAGCTTACAGGGACAGCCAAACACCGGGGAGCTGTTTTTT. Protein sequence: CASSLQGQPNTGELFF.